This T cell receptor beta chain was recovered during a study of beta chain features in type 1 diabetes. The CDR3 contains 15 residues. With 1 base removed from V and 7 bases from J, the gap between germline ends came to 14 bases. Per the germline V gene, CDR1 is MGHRA and CDR2 is YSYEKL. Regarding the study as a whole: Patients' naive, central memory and regulatory TCRB repertoires appeared more alike than those of healthy donors. Shorter TCRB CDR3s, moderately but significantly so, marked every one of the four CD4+ subsets in Type 1 diabetes patients. Lower insertion and higher deletion counts appeared at VDJ junctions in type 1 diabetes patients.

This clone was counted only a few times. Its target is unknown. The investigators reverse transcribed all of the isolated RNA, so they sequenced expressed TCRB transcripts. The data were produced by immunoSEQ multiplex PCR, yet TCRdb's version contains in-frame clones alone and is incomplete. The repertoire holds 600,000 or so clones, with over 13% as singletons. Sequencing was done on a sample of naive CD4+ T cells from blood. V is TRBV4-1 and J is TRBJ1-5; TRBD1 is a possible D gene (6 bases). This sequence was found in a man younger than 35 with type 1 diabetes. This CDR3 reads CASSQGQERGQPQHF. The CDR3 nucleotides are TGCGCCAGCAGCCAAGGACAGGAGAGGGGACAGCCCCAGCATTTT.